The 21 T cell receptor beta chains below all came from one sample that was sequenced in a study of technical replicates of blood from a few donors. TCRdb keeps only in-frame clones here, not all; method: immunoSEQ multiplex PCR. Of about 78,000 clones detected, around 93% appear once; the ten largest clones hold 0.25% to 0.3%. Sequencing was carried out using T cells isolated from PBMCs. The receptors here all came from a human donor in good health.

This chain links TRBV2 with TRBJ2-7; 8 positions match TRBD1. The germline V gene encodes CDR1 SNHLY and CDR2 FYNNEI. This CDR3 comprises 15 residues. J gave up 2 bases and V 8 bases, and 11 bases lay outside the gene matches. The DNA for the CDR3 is TGTGCCAGCTTACGGGCCGGGACAGGCCCCTACGAGCAGTACTTC. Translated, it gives CASLRAGTGPYEQYF.

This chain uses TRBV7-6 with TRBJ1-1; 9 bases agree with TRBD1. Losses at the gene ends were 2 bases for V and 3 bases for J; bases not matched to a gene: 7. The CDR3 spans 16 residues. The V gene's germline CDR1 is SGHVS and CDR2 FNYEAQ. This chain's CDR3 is CASSLRPQGADTEAFF. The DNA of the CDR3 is TGTGCCAGCAGCTTAAGACCACAGGGGGCGGACACTGAAGCTTTCTTT.

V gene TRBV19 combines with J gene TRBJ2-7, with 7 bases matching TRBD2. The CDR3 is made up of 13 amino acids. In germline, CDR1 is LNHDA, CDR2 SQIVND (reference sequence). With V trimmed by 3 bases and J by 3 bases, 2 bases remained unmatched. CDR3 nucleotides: TGTGCCAGTAGTATTGGACTAGTCTACGAGCAGTACTTC. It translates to CASSIGLVYEQYF.

This CDR3 reads CASSLSGEGGYTEAFF. The CDR3 bases are TGTGCCAGCAGTTTATCGGGGGAGGGAGGTTACACTGAAGCTTTCTTT. The genes are TRBV27 and TRBJ1-1, with D possibly TRBD1 on 5 matching bases. Trimming left V 0 bases short and J 3 bases short, with 14 bases between. The CDR3 sequence is 16 residues long. The germline CDR1 and CDR2 sequences are MNHEY and SMNVEV (reference sequence).

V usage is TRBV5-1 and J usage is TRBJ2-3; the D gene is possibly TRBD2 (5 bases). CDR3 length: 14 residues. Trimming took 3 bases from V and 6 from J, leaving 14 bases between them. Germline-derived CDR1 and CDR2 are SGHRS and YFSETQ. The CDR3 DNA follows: TGCGCCAGCAGCTATGGGAGCCCGGTGGATACGCAGTATTTT. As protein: CASSYGSPVDTQYF.

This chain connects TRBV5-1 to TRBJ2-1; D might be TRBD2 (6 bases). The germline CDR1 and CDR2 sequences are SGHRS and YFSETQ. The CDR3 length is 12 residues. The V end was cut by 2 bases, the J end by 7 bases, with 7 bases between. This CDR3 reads CASSLGLNEQFF. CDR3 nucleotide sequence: TGCGCCAGCAGCTTAGGACTAAATGAGCAGTTCTTC.

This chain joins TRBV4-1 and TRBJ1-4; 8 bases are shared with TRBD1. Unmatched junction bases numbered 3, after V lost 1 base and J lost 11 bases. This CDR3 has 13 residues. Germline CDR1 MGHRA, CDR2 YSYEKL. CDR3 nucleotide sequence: TGCGCCAGCAGCCAAGCGGGGACAGGTAAACTGTTTTTT. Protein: CASSQAGTGKLFF.

The CDR3 coding sequence is TGTGCCAGCAGCCAGCGGGAGGTGGATTTTCCAGATACGCAGTATTTT. Encoded protein: CASSQREVDFPDTQYF. V gene TRBV11-2 combines with J gene TRBJ2-3, with TRBD2 identical over 9 bases. There are 16 residues in the CDR3. J lost 4 bases, V lost 5 bases, and 10 bases had no gene match. Germline V gene lookup returns CDR1 SGHAT and CDR2 FQNNGV.

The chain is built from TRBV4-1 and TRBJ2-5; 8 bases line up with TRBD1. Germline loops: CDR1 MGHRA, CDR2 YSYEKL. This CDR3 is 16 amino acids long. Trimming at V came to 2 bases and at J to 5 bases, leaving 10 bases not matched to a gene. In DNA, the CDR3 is TGCGCCAGCAGCCAAACCGACAGGGGAGAAGGGGAGACCCAGTACTTC. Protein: CASSQTDRGEGETQYF.

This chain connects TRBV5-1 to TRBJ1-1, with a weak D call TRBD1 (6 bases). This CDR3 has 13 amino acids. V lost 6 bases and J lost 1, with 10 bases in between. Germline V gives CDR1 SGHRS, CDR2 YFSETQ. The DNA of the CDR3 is TGCGCCAGCAAGGAGACAGGGAACACTGAAGCTTTCTTT. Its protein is CASKETGNTEAFF.

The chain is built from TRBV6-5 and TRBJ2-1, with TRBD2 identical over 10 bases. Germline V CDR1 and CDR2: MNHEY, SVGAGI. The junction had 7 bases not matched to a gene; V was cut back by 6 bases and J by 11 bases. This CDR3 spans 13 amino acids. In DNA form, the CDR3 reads TGTGCCAGCAGCCTTAAGACTAGCGGGCAGCAGTTCTTC. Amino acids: CASSLKTSGQQFF.

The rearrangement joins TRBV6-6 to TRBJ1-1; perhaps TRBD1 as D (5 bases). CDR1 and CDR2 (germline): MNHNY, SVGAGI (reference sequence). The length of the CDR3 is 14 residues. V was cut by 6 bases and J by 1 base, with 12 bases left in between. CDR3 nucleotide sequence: TGTGCCAGCAGAAAACCGACAGAGAACACTGAAGCTTTCTTT. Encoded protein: CASRKPTENTEAFF.

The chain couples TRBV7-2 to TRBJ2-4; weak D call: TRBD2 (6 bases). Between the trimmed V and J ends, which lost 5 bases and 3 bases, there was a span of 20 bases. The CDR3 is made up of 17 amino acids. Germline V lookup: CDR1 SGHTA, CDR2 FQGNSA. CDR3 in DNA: TGTGCCAGCAGCCGGGCTGGTGGTAGCGGAAACAAAAACATTCAGTACTTC. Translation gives CASSRAGGSGNKNIQYF. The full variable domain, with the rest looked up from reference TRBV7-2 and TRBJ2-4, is GAGVSQSPSNKVTEKGKDVELRCDPISGHTALYWYRQSLGQGLEFLIYFQGNSAPDKSGLPSDRFSAERTGGSVSTLTIQRTQQEDSAVYLCASSRAGGSGNKNIQYFGAGTRLSVL.

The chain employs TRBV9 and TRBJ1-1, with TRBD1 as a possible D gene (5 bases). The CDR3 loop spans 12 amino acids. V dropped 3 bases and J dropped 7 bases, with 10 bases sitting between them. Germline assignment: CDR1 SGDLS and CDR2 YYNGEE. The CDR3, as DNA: TGTGCCAGCAGCGGCGTCGGGGGTGAAGCTTTCTTT. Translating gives CASSGVGGEAFF.

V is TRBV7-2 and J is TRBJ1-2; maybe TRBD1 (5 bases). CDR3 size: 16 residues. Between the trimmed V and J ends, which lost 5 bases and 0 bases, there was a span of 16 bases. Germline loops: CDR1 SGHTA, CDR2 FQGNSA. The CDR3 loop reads CASSPPKTDTNYGYTF. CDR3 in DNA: TGTGCCAGCAGCCCGCCTAAGACAGACACTAACTATGGCTACACCTTC.

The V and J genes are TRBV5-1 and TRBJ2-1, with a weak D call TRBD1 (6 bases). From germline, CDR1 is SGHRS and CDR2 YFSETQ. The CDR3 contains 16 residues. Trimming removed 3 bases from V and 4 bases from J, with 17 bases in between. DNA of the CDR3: TGCGCCAGCAGCTCAAGTGAGGACAGAGGGTACAATGAGCAGTTCTTC. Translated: CASSSSEDRGYNEQFF.

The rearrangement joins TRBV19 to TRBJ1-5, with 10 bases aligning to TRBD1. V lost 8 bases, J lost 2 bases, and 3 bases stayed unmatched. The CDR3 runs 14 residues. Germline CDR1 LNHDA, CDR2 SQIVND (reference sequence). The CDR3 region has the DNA TGTGCCAGTGCCGGGACAGGGGGCAATCAGCCCCAGCATTTT. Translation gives CASAGTGGNQPQHF. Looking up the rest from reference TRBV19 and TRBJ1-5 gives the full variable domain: DGGITQSPKYLFRKEGQNVTLSCEQNLNHDAMYWYRQDPGQGLRLIYYSQIVNDFQKGDIAEGYSVSREKKESFPLTVTSAQKNPTAFYLCASAGTGGNQPQHFGDGTRLSIL.

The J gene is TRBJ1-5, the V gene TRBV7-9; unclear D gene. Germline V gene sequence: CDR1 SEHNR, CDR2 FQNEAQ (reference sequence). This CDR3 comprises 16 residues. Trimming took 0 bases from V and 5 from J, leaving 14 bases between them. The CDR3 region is CASSLASEFAYQPQHF. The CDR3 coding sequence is TGTGCCAGCAGCTTAGCGTCGGAGTTTGCCTATCAGCCCCAGCATTTT. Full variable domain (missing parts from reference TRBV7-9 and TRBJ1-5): DTGVSQNPRHKITKRGQNVTFRCDPISEHNRLYWYRQTLGQGPEFLTYFQNEAQLEKSRLLSDRFSAERPKGSFSTLEIQRTEQGDSAMYLCASSLASEFAYQPQHFGDGTRLSIL.

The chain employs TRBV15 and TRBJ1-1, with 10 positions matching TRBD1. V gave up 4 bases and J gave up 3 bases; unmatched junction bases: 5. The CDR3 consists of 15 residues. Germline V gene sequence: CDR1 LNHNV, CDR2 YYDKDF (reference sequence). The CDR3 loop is CATSNRDRGHTEAFF. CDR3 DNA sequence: TGTGCCACCAGCAACCGGGACAGGGGACACACTGAAGCTTTCTTT.

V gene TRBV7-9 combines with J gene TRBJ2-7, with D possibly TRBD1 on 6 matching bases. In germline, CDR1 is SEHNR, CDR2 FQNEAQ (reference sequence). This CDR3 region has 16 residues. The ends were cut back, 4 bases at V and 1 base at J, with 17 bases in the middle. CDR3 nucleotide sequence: TGTGCCAGCAGCTCGATCGAAGGGACAACTTCCTACGAGCAGTACTTC. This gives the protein CASSSIEGTTSYEQYF.

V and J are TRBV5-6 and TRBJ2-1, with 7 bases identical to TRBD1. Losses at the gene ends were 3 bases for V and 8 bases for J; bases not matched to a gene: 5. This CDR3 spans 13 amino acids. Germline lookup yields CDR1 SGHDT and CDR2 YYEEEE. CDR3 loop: CASSSIGGDEQFF. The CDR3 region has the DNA TGTGCCAGCAGCTCAATAGGGGGCGATGAGCAGTTCTTC.